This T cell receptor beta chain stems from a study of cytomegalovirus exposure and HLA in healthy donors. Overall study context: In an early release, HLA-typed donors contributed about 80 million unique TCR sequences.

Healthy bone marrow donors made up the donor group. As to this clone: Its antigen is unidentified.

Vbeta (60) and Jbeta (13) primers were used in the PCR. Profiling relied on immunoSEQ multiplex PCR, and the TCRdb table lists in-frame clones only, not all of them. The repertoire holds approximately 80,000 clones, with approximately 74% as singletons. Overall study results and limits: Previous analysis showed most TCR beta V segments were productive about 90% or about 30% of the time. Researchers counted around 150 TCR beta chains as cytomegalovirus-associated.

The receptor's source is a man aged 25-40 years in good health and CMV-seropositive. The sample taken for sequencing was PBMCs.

The CDR3 sequence: CASSRTRTSGLETQYF. CDR3 nucleotide sequence: TGTGCCAGCAGCCGAACTCGGACTAGCGGATTGGAGACCCAGTACTTC. V usage is TRBV28 and J usage is TRBJ2-5, with 10 bases identical to TRBD2. Losses at the gene ends were 6 bases for V and 5 bases for J; bases not matched to a gene: 12. Germline CDR1 reads MDHEN; CDR2 reads SYDVKM. The length of the CDR3 is 16 residues. The full variable domain, its missing parts supplied by reference TRBV28 and TRBJ2-5, is DVKVTQSSRYLVKRTGEKVFLECVQDMDHENMFWYRQDPGLGLRLIYFSYDVKMKEKGDIPEGYSVSREKKERFSLILESASTNQTSMYLCASSRTRTSGLETQYFGPGTRLLVL.